Presented here are 6 T cell receptor beta chains from one specimen sequenced in a study of tumor-infiltrating lymphocytes in primary liver carcinoma. A constant-region primer primed TCR beta cDNA synthesis from 500 to 550 ng of total RNA. Investigators got TCR beta libraries out of three nested multiplex PCR rounds, done with slightly modified ARM-PCR. In the first two PCR rounds, TRBV1-TRBV30 forward primers were paired with a C-beta reverse primer, and each round lasted roughly 10 cycles. TCRdb reprocessed the multiplex PCR reads with MiXCR, giving one entry per CDR3 protein. The sample shows 20,000 to 30,000 distinct CDR3 sequences, around 79% of them seen only once. From unsorted bulk tissue weighing about 20-31 mg, DNA and RNA were co-extracted. Material: liver tumor tissue from sampling region 3. Subset meaning: tumor region T3, left-lateral pole. The origin of the receptors is a man aged 40-49 years with primary liver carcinoma and hepatitis B virus infection.

The count of this clonotype is one. One junction end does not reproduce the germline sequence, and a read error may be involved. The chain employs TRBV30 and TRBJ2-2, with D uncertain. The CDR3 extends over 14 amino acids. Germline loops: CDR1 GTSNPN, CDR2 SVGIG (reference sequence). The CDR3 spells CVWSILLVSGELFF. CDR3 nucleotides: TGTGTCTGGAGTATACTGTTGGTGTCCGGGGAGCTGTTTTTT.

With regard to this clonotype: Compared with germline, one end of the junction differs, possibly owing to a read error. The chain couples TRBV7-9 to TRBJ2-1; D is possibly TRBD1 (6 bases). The germline V gene has CDR1 SEHNR and CDR2 FQNEAQ (reference sequence). This CDR3 contains 17 residues. The CDR3 nucleotides read TGTGCCAGTAGCTTCCCATATCAGGGGTCTAAAACAAATGAGCAGTTCTTC. Translating it yields CASSFPYQGSKTNEQFF.

The chain uses TRBV6-1 and TRBJ1-1; D is perhaps TRBD1 (5 bases). There are 13 residues in the CDR3. CDR1 and CDR2 from the germline V gene are MNHNS and SASEGT. CDR3 coding DNA: TGTGTCTACAACCTCGACAGGAACACTGAAGCTTTCTTT. Translated: CVYNLDRNTEAFF.

Only a few counts were recorded for this clonotype. At one end the junction does not follow the germline gene, possibly because of a read error. The gene calls are TRBV4-3 and TRBJ2-5, with a weak D call TRBD2 (5 bases). This CDR3 comprises 13 residues. Germline CDR1 is LGHNA and CDR2 is YSLEER. In nucleotides, the CDR3 is TGTGCCAGCAGCCAAGGGTTGGGAGAGGCCCAGTACTTC. As protein: CASSQGLGEAQYF.

This clonotype has a single count. The V call is TRBV4-1, the J call TRBJ2-3; D is undetermined. V was pared by 2 bases and J by 7 bases, with 28 bases between. The CDR3 has 19 amino acids. CDR1 and CDR2 (germline): MGHRA, YSYEKL. The CDR3 DNA follows: TGCGCCAGCAGCCAATCGAACCAAGGTTTTGCAGGCCTCCGGTATACGCAGTATTTT. Protein product: CASSQSNQGFAGLRYTQYF.

This clonotype came up once. The V call is TRBV7-9, the J call TRBJ1-2, with unresolved D. The CDR3 loop spans 16 amino acids. CDR1 SEHNR and CDR2 FQNEAQ come from the germline V gene (reference sequence). DNA for the CDR3: TGTTTCAGCAGCCCCGAGGGCAGGCTGTCTCGGTATGGCTACACCTTC. Translated, it gives CFSSPEGRLSRYGYTF.